The rows below give T cell receptor beta chains drawn from one sample of a study of blood T cell repertoires in COVID-19. Assay: immunoSEQ multiplex PCR; the TCRdb copy retains only in-frame clones and omits some. This table holds about 240,000 clones, 86% found once. Sequencing was done on a sample of peripheral blood. The source is a man aged 80 or over with acute or convalescent COVID-19. The CDR3 runs from the conserved cysteine through the conserved F or W. A D gene is named only where the DNA matches it firmly. Only some rows state a clone size, as once, few, many or a class for expanded clones.

>TRBD1|-|TRBJ2-4|TRBV2
TGTGCCAGCAGTGATAGCGGACAGGGGGGCATTCAGTACTTC
CASSDSGQGGIQYF
>TRBD1|-|TRBJ2-1|TRBV5-1
TGCGCCAGCAGCTTCGGGACAGGGTGGTCCAATGAGCAGTTCTTC
CASSFGTGWSNEQFF
>-|-|TRBJ2-2|TRBV11-2
TGTGCCAGCAGCCGAGGACAGACGAACACCGGGGAGCTGTTTTTT
CASSRGQTNTGELFF
>-|-|TRBJ1-2|TRBV5-1
TGCGCCAGCAGCTTCAGCACTGAGGGCCGCTACACCTTC
CASSFSTEGRYTF
>TRBD1|few|TRBJ1-5|TRBV28
TGTGCCAGCTTCGACAGGGTCAATCAGCCCCAGCATTTT
CASFDRVNQPQHF
>TRBD1|-|TRBJ2-2|TRBV6-1
TGTGCCAGCAGTGAAGCGGCAGGGGGCGGCACCGGGGAGCTGTTTTTT
CASSEAAGGGTGELFF
>-|-|TRBJ2-5|TRBV2
TGTGCCAGCAGTACGAACCTCGGAGAGACCCAGTACTTC
CASSTNLGETQYF
>TRBD1|-|TRBJ1-4|TRBV7-2
TGTGCCAGCAGCCGTTTTTCCGGGACAGGGAATGAAAAACTGTTTTTT
CASSRFSGTGNEKLFF
>-|-|TRBJ1-1|TRBV24-1
TGTGCCACCAGTGATTTAATTGGTCGGGAAGCTTTCTTT
CATSDLIGREAFF
>TRBD1|once|TRBJ1-2|TRBV25-1
TGTGCCAGCAGTGAGACAGGGTACGCTGGCTACACCTTC
CASSETGYAGYTF
>-|-|TRBJ2-2|TRBV3-1/TRBV3-2
TGTGCCAGCAGCCTATGGCCGAACACCGGGGAGCTGTTTTTT
CASSLWPNTGELFF
>TRBD2|-|TRBJ2-3|TRBV2
TGTGCCAGCAGTGAAGCCGTGACTAGCGGGAGAGATACGCAGTATTTT
CASSEAVTSGRDTQYF
>-|-|TRBJ1-1|TRBV14
TGTGCCAGCAGCCAAGTCGGAGGGGGGGTCGAAGCTTTCTTT
CASSQVGGGVEAFF
>-|-|TRBJ2-2|TRBV7-2
TGTGCCAGCAGCCCCCGTCCAGGGGTGACCGGGGAGCTGTTTTTT
CASSPRPGVTGELFF
>TRBD1|-|TRBJ1-5|TRBV19
TGTGCCAGTAGGAGGAGACAGGGGGTGAATCAGCCCCAGCATTTT
CASRRRQGVNQPQHF
>-|-|TRBJ1-5|TRBV2
TGTGCCAGCAGATGGGACTACAATCAGCCCCAGCATTTT
CASRWDYNQPQHF
>TRBD2|-|TRBJ2-7|TRBV28
TGTGCCAGCAGCCCCCGGGTACTAGCGGTGTACTTC
CASSPRVLAVYF
>-|-|TRBJ1-1|TRBV29-1
TGCAGCGTTTCAAAAGCGGGAGCACCGAACACTGAAGCTTTCTTT
CSVSKAGAPNTEAFF
>-|-|TRBJ2-7|TRBV28
TGTGCCAGCAGTCCCGGCGGGACGCCTTCCTACGAGCAGTACTTC
CASSPGGTPSYEQYF
>-|once|TRBJ1-3|TRBV6-2/TRBV6-3
TGTGCCAGCAGTTTCCGCGACAGTTACTCTGGAAACACCATATATTTT
CASSFRDSYSGNTIYF
>TRBD1|-|TRBJ1-2|TRBV19
TGTGCCAGTAACCTAGGACAGGGGGGACGTGGCTACACCTTC
CASNLGQGGRGYTF
>-|-|TRBJ1-6|TRBV6-5
TGTGCCAGCAGAGACAGTGCCAATTCACCCCTCCACTTT
CASRDSANSPLHF
>TRBD1|-|TRBJ2-7|TRBV7-2
TGTGCCAGCAGCTTAGTTCAGGGGGCGTATGAGCAGTACTTC
CASSLVQGAYEQYF
>-|-|TRBJ1-5|TRBV19
TGTGCCAGTAGTATAGGGGGGGGTGTCAGCAATCAGCCCCAGCATTTT
CASSIGGGVSNQPQHF